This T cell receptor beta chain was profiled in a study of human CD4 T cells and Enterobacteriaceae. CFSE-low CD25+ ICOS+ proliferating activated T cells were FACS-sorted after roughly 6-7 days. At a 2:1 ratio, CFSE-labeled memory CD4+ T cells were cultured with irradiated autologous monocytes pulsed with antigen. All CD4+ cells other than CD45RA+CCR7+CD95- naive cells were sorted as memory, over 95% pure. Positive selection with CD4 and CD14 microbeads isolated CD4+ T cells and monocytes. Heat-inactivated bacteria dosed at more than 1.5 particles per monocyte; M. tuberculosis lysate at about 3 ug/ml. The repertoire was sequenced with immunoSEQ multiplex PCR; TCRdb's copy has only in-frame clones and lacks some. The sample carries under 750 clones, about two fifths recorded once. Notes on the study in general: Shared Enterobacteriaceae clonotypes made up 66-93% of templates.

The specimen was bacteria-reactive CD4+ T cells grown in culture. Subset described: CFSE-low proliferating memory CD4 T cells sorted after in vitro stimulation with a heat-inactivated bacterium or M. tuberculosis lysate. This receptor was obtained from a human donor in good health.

The CDR3 DNA follows: TGTGCCAGCAGCGGAGCCCGGGGCTGGGGGTATGGCTACACCTTC. Translating gives CASSGARGWGYGYTF. The V call is TRBV11-3, the J call TRBJ1-2; D is possibly TRBD1 (5 bases). CDR1 is SGHNT and CDR2 is YENEEA in the germline V gene. This CDR3 has 15 residues. Trimming took off 5 bases at V and 5 bases at J, with 18 bases between the two ends.